The T cell receptor (beta chain) described here comes from a study of T cell repertoires in cytomegalovirus infection. The wider study: The authors used CMV epitopes that were HLA-C-restricted (recently identified) and HLA-B-restricted (well studied). TCR beta signatures that were public indicated CMV infection and matching HLA type.

CDR3 length: 16 amino acids. The J segment lost 6 bases and the V segment lost 2 bases, leaving 12 bases of the junction unmatched. Germline V gene data show CDR1 as MNHEY and CDR2 as SVGAGI. For this clonotype: Its specificity is unknown.

Study observations and caveats: HLA-C-restricted CMV clonotypes gave the most frequent clonotype in two of eight donors.

TCRdb reprocessed the reads with MiXCR, giving one entry per CDR3 protein. The repertoire holds about a million distinct CDR3 sequences, with around 31% as singletons. The TCR originated in a human donor in good health (CMV status not recorded). Some clones in this sample may be carry-over from other donors' samples. The V call is TRBV6-5, the J call TRBJ1-2, with 7 bases matching TRBD1. The source was cultured CD8+ T cells from PBMCs, collected from culture after CMV antigen stimulation. This CDR3 is CASSYLTYRGPDGYTF. Here the CDR3 DNA reads TGTGCCAGCAGTTACCTCACTTACAGGGGACCGGATGGCTACACCTTC.